What follows describes a single TCR beta chain. Profiling relied on immunoSEQ multiplex PCR, and the TCRdb table lists in-frame clones only, not all of them. The table has 95,000 or so clones, about 89% seen once. This specimen comes from a study of blood T cell repertoires in COVID-19. This CDR3 contains 16 residues. Germline loops: CDR1 SGHRS, CDR2 YFSETQ. Trimming left V 4 bases short and J 3 bases short, with 16 bases between. The sequencing sample was made of peripheral blood. This chain connects TRBV5-1 to TRBJ1-4; D ambiguous. This TCR derives from a human donor in a cohort sampled during active COVID-19. The CDR3 DNA is TGCGCCAGCAGCATCTCTACTCAGGCCCCTAATGAAAAACTGTTTTTT. It encodes CASSISTQAPNEKLFF. The whole variable domain, remainder taken from reference TRBV5-1 and TRBJ1-4, is KAGVTQTPRYLIKTRGQQVTLSCSPISGHRSVSWYQQTPGQGLQFLFEYFSETQRNKGNFPGRFSGRQFSNSRSEMNVSTLELGDSALYLCASSISTQAPNEKLFFGSGTQLSVL.